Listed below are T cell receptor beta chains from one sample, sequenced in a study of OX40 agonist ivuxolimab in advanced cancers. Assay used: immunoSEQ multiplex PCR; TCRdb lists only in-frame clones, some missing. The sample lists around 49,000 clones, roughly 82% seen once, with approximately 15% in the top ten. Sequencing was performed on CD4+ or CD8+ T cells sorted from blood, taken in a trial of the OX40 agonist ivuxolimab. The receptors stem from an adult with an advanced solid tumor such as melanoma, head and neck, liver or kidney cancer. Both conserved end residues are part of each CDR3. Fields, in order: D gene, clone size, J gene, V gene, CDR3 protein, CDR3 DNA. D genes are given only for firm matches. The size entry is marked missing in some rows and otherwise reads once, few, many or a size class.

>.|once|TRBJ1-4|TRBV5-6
CASSLEAGATNEKLFF
TGTGCCAGCAGCTTAGAAGCAGGAGCAACTAATGAAAAACTGTTTTTT
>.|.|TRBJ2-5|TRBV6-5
CASSYRGQWLQYF
TGTGCCAGCAGTTACCGGGGGCAATGGCTGCAGTACTTC
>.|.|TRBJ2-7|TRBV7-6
CASSSPRDRSSYEQYF
TGTGCCAGCAGCTCGCCACGTGACAGGAGTTCCTACGAGCAGTACTTC
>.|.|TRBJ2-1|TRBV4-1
CASSHSPGPLYNEQFF
TGCGCCAGCAGCCATTCACCGGGACCACTCTACAATGAGCAGTTCTTC
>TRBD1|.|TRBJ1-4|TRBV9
CASSQGTGTGGDEKLFF
TGTGCCAGCAGCCAAGGGACAGGAACAGGGGGAGATGAAAAACTGTTTTTT
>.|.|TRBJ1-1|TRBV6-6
CASSYSIREAFF
TGTGCCAGCAGTTACTCGATCCGGGAAGCTTTCTTT
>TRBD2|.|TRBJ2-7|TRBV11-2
CASSLGLADPYEQYF
TGTGCCAGCAGCTTAGGACTAGCGGACCCCTACGAGCAGTACTTC
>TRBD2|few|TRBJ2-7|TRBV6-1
CATLGDGRDYYEQYF
TGTGCCACCCTGGGAGATGGGAGGGATTATTACGAGCAGTACTTC
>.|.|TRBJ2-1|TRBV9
CASGVGSGNNEQFF
TGTGCCAGCGGTGTCGGATCAGGAAACAATGAGCAGTTCTTC
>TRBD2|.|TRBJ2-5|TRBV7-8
CASSLERESETQYF
TGTGCCAGCAGCTTAGAGCGGGAAAGTGAGACCCAGTACTTC
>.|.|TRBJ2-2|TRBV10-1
CATLSSTGELFF
TGCGCCACCCTGAGTTCGACCGGGGAGCTGTTTTTT
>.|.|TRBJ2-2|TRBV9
CASSVWLGLNTGELFF
TGTGCCAGCAGCGTATGGTTGGGACTGAACACCGGGGAGCTGTTTTTT
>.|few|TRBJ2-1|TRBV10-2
CATRLLYNEQFF
TGCGCCACCCGACTCCTCTACAATGAGCAGTTCTTC
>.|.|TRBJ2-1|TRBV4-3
CASSQGSSYNEQFF
TGCGCCAGCAGCCAAGGTAGCTCCTACAATGAGCAGTTCTTC
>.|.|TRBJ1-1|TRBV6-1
CASSERLNTEAFF
TGTGCCAGCAGTGAACGCTTGAACACTGAAGCTTTCTTT
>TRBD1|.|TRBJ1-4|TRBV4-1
CASGSGQGNEKLFF
TGCGCCAGCGGGTCGGGACAGGGTAATGAAAAACTGTTTTTT
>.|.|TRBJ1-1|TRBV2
CASSETRGGNTEAFF
TGTGCCAGCAGTGAGACGCGGGGGGGAAACACTGAAGCTTTCTTT
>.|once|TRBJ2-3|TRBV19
CASSLFGGLFTDTQYF
TGTGCCAGTAGTCTTTTTGGGGGCCTCTTCACAGATACGCAGTATTTT
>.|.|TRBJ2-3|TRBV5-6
CASSFEGGVDTQYF
TGTGCCAGCAGCTTCGAGGGGGGTGTAGATACGCAGTATTTT
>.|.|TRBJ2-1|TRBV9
CASSGRDTGNEQFF
TGTGCCAGCAGCGGAAGAGACACAGGGAATGAGCAGTTCTTC
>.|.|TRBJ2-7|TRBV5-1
CASSPIESYEQYF
TGCGCCAGCAGCCCCATCGAGTCCTACGAGCAGTACTTC
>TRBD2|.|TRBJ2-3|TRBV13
CASSLGPSGSPITDTQYF
TGTGCCAGCAGCTTAGGGCCTAGCGGGAGTCCCATCACAGATACGCAGTATTTT
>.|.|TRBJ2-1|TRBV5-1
CASSFRDTSYNEQFF
TGCGCCAGCTCCTTTAGGGACACCTCCTACAATGAGCAGTTCTTC
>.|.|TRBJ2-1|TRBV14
CASSQVTALDEQFF
TGTGCCAGCAGCCAAGTAACAGCGCTCGATGAGCAGTTCTTC
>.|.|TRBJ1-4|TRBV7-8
CASSPFITNEKLFF
TGTGCCAGCAGCCCCTTTATAACTAATGAAAAACTGTTTTTT
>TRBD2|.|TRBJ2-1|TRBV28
CASRKSGNSYNEQFF
TGTGCCAGCAGGAAAAGCGGGAACTCCTACAATGAGCAGTTCTTC
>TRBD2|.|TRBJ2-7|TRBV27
CASSIQVAGDYEQYF
TGTGCCAGCAGCATACAGGTAGCGGGGGACTACGAGCAGTACTTC
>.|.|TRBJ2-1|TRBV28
CASADPWDEQFF
TGTGCCAGCGCGGACCCCTGGGATGAGCAGTTCTTC
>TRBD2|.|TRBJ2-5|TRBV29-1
CSVELLGLAGVETQYF
TGCAGCGTTGAACTCCTGGGACTAGCGGGAGTGGAGACCCAGTACTTC